This T cell receptor (beta chain) stems from a study of blood T cell repertoires in COVID-19. Clones were read by immunoSEQ multiplex PCR, and TCRdb kept only the in-frame ones, dropping some. The table has over 600,000 clones, around 89% seen once. Source material: peripheral blood. The receptor was isolated from a woman under 30 with acute or convalescent COVID-19.

CDR3 nucleotides: TGTGCCAGCAGCACAGGGAGGGTATGGGCTGAAGCTTTCTTT. Translating gives CASSTGRVWAEAFF. The rearrangement uses TRBV5-8 and TRBJ1-1, with D tentatively TRBD1 (6 bases). The CDR3 is 14 residues long. The ends were cut back, 4 bases at V and 6 bases at J, with 16 bases in the middle. From germline, CDR1 is SGHTS and CDR2 YDEGEE.